The 2 T cell receptor beta chains in this list originate from one sample, sequenced in a study of blood T cell repertoires in COVID-19. Data came from immunoSEQ multiplex PCR; TCRdb stores just in-frame clones and leaves some out. Among hundreds of thousands of clones, 70% to 90% were seen once, and the ten largest hold 3%. The sequencing sample was made of peripheral blood. The receptors shown here come from a man younger than 35 with active or convalescent COVID-19.

The chain employs TRBV7-6 and TRBJ2-3, with D maybe TRBD1 (6 bases). This CDR3 contains 15 residues. V shed 3 bases and J shed 1 base, with 11 bases lying between them. The germline V gene has CDR1 SGHVS and CDR2 FNYEAQ. The CDR3 loop is CASSFQGTGTDTQYF. DNA for the CDR3: TGTGCCAGCAGCTTTCAGGGGACGGGCACAGATACGCAGTATTTT.

The chain uses TRBV7-9 and TRBJ2-7; D not resolved. The length of the CDR3 is 11 residues. Per germline, CDR1 SEHNR and CDR2 FQNEAQ (reference sequence). Trimming left V 0 bases short and J 6 bases short, with 3 bases between. The CDR3 loop is CASSLAREQYF. The CDR3 coding sequence is TGTGCCAGCAGCTTAGCCCGCGAGCAGTACTTC.